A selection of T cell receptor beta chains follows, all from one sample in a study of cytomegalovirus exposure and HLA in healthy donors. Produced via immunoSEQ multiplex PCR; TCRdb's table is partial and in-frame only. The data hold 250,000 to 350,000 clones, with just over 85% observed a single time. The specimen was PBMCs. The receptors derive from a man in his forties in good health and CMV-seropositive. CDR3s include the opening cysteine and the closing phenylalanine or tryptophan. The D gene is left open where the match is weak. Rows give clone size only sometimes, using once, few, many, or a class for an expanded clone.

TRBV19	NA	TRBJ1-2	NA	TGTGCCAGTCAGAATCCCCTCGCCTATGGCTACACCTTC	CASQNPLAYGYTF
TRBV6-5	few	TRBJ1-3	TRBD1	TGTGCCAGCAGTCGACAGGGGGCTGAAGGAAACACCATATATTTT	CASSRQGAEGNTIYF
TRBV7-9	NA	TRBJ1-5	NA	TGTGCCAGCAGCTCCCGGGGGAGTAGCAATCAGCCCCAGCATTTT	CASSSRGSSNQPQHF
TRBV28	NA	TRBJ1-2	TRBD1	TGTGCCAGCAGTTTGGGGCAGGGGGACCCCCTGAACTATGGCTACACCTTC	CASSLGQGDPLNYGYTF
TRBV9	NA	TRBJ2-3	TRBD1	TGTGCCAGCAGCCCCCGGGACAGGGAGGCAGATACGCAGTATTTT	CASSPRDREADTQYF
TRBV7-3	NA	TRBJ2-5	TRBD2	TGTGCCAGCAGCGCGCGACTAGCGGGTTCTAAGGAGACCCAGTACTTC	CASSARLAGSKETQYF
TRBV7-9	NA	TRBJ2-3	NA	TGTGCCAGCAGCGACTTATATGGGACTCAAGGCCCGCCAGATACGCAGTATTTT	CASSDLYGTQGPPDTQYF
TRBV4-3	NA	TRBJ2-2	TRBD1	TGCGCCAGCAGCCAAGAAAGTCAGGGGGAGACCGGGGAGCTGTTTTTT	CASSQESQGETGELFF
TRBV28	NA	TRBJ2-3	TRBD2	TGTGCCAGCAGCGGACTAGTTTTAGATACGCAGTATTTT	CASSGLVLDTQYF
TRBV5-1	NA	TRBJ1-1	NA	TGCGCCAGCAGCTTGGTGGCGAACACTGAAGCTTTCTTT	CASSLVANTEAFF
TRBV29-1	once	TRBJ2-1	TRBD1	TGCAGCGGGAGAGACAGGGATCCCTACAATGAGCAGTTCTTC	CSGRDRDPYNEQFF